Listed below are T cell receptor beta chains from one sample, sequenced in a study of blood T cells in healthy people across ages. From the 5' RACE reads, TCRdb called clonotypes with MiXCR, one entry per CDR3 protein. The sample lists around 1,800,000 distinct CDR3 sequences; about two fifths were seen once. Sequencing was done on a sample of blood. Receptors originate from a human donor in good health. Both conserved end residues are part of each CDR3. Each record gives: clone size, D gene, V gene, J gene, CDR3 length, CDR3 DNA, CDR3 protein. D genes are given only for firm matches. Rows give clone size only sometimes, using once, few, many, or a class for an expanded clone.

abundance: NA
d_gene: TRBD1
v_gene: TRBV13
j_gene: TRBJ2-7
len: 16
CDR3nt: TGTGCCAGCAGCCGAAATCCCGGGACAGGGGCCTACGAGCAGTACTTC
CDR3aa: CASSRNPGTGAYEQYF

abundance: few
d_gene: NA
v_gene: TRBV16
j_gene: TRBJ2-7
len: 13
CDR3nt: TGTGCCAGCAGCCAATCTACGGACGGCGAGCAGTACTTC
CDR3aa: CASSQSTDGEQYF

abundance: NA
d_gene: TRBD2
v_gene: TRBV24-1
j_gene: TRBJ2-3
len: 18
CDR3nt: TGTGCCACCAGTGACGCCGGGGGGTGGATTACTAGCACAGATACGCAGTATTTT
CDR3aa: CATSDAGGWITSTDTQYF

abundance: few
d_gene: NA
v_gene: TRBV28
j_gene: TRBJ2-7
len: 12
CDR3nt: TGTGCCAGCAGTTTTGGGGAAGGCGAGCAGTACTTC
CDR3aa: CASSFGEGEQYF

abundance: NA
d_gene: NA
v_gene: TRBV5-1
j_gene: TRBJ2-7
len: 15
CDR3nt: TGCGTCAGCAGCTTTGATTCGGGGGTCCCCTACGAGCAGTACTTC
CDR3aa: CVSSFDSGVPYEQYF

abundance: NA
d_gene: NA
v_gene: TRBV10-3
j_gene: TRBJ2-3
len: 14
CDR3nt: TGTGCCATCAGACCCGCGGACAGCCGATCGGCGCAGTATTTT
CDR3aa: CAIRPADSRSAQYF

abundance: NA
d_gene: NA
v_gene: TRBV7-2
j_gene: TRBJ2-7
len: 15
CDR3nt: TGTGCCGGCAGCTTAGCGCAGGCATACTCCTACGAGCAGTACTTC
CDR3aa: CAGSLAQAYSYEQYF

abundance: few
d_gene: NA
v_gene: TRBV6-6
j_gene: TRBJ1-2
len: 13
CDR3nt: TGTGCCTCTCAGCCGGGGGCTAACTATGGCTACACCTTC
CDR3aa: CASQPGANYGYTF

abundance: NA
d_gene: NA
v_gene: TRBV29-1
j_gene: TRBJ2-7
len: 15
CDR3nt: TGCAGCGTTGACTTACTAACCCGGGGGACCTACGAGCAGTACTTC
CDR3aa: CSVDLLTRGTYEQYF

abundance: few
d_gene: NA
v_gene: TRBV4-3
j_gene: TRBJ1-5
len: 14
CDR3nt: TGCGCCAGCAGCCAGTGGGCAGGCAATCAGCCCCAGCATTTT
CDR3aa: CASSQWAGNQPQHF

abundance: few
d_gene: TRBD1
v_gene: TRBV5-1
j_gene: TRBJ2-7
len: 15
CDR3nt: TGCGCCAGCAGCTCAAACGTGGGACAGGGCTACGAGCAGTACTTC
CDR3aa: CASSSNVGQGYEQYF

abundance: NA
d_gene: TRBD1
v_gene: TRBV20-1
j_gene: TRBJ2-3
len: 15
CDR3nt: TGCAGTGCTAGAGACACAGGGGGCGCAGGGGATACGCAGTATTTT
CDR3aa: CSARDTGGAGDTQYF

abundance: few
d_gene: NA
v_gene: TRBV20-1
j_gene: TRBJ2-3
len: 12
CDR3nt: TGCAGTGCTAGAGTTCTAGGGGATACGCAGTATTTT
CDR3aa: CSARVLGDTQYF

abundance: many
d_gene: NA
v_gene: TRBV20-1
j_gene: TRBJ2-6
len: 17
CDR3nt: TGCAGTGCTAGAGACGCAGGTCTTAATTTCGGGGCCAACGTCCTGACTTTC
CDR3aa: CSARDAGLNFGANVLTF

abundance: NA
d_gene: NA
v_gene: TRBV5-1
j_gene: TRBJ2-6
len: 13
CDR3nt: TGCGCCAGCAGCTTAGGATCTGATTCGGTCCTGACTTTC
CDR3aa: CASSLGSDSVLTF

abundance: once
d_gene: NA
v_gene: TRBV3-1
j_gene: TRBJ1-2
len: 13
CDR3nt: TGTGCCAGCAGCTCTCCTTACCCTAATGGCTACACCTTC
CDR3aa: CASSSPYPNGYTF

abundance: NA
d_gene: NA
v_gene: TRBV3-1
j_gene: TRBJ1-2
len: 15
CDR3nt: TGTGCCAGCAGCCCCGACAGCTTTACCTTCTATGGCTACACCTTC
CDR3aa: CASSPDSFTFYGYTF

abundance: NA
d_gene: TRBD1
v_gene: TRBV25-1
j_gene: TRBJ1-6
len: 14
CDR3nt: TGTGCCAGCAGCCCGACAGGGGGAGACTCGCCCCTCCACTTT
CDR3aa: CASSPTGGDSPLHF

abundance: NA
d_gene: NA
v_gene: TRBV5-6
j_gene: TRBJ2-2
len: 17
CDR3nt: TGTGCCAGCAGCTTTCAAGCAGGGATCTTTCGGACCGGGGAGCTGTTTTTT
CDR3aa: CASSFQAGIFRTGELFF

abundance: NA
d_gene: NA
v_gene: TRBV5-6
j_gene: TRBJ1-1
len: 14
CDR3nt: TGTGCCAGCAGCTTATTAACAGGGTTCGCTGAAGCTTTCTTT
CDR3aa: CASSLLTGFAEAFF

abundance: few
d_gene: NA
v_gene: TRBV12-3/TRBV12-4
j_gene: TRBJ1-2
len: 15
CDR3nt: TGTGCCAGCAGGGGGGACTTAGGGGCTAACTATGGCTACACCTTC
CDR3aa: CASRGDLGANYGYTF

abundance: many
d_gene: NA
v_gene: TRBV7-2
j_gene: TRBJ2-7
len: 12
CDR3nt: TGTGCCAGCAGCCAGAGGGGGTACGAGCAGTACTTC
CDR3aa: CASSQRGYEQYF

abundance: few
d_gene: NA
v_gene: TRBV12-3/TRBV12-4
j_gene: TRBJ1-5
len: 13
CDR3nt: TGTGCCAGCAGTTTGTTAGGGTACCAGCCCCAGCATTTT
CDR3aa: CASSLLGYQPQHF

abundance: NA
d_gene: NA
v_gene: TRBV6-5
j_gene: TRBJ2-3
len: 14
CDR3nt: TGTGCCAGCAGTTACGAGGCCCCCAGGGGTACGCAGTATTTT
CDR3aa: CASSYEAPRGTQYF

abundance: few
d_gene: TRBD2
v_gene: TRBV4-3
j_gene: TRBJ2-1
len: 19
CDR3nt: TGCGCCAGCAGCCAAGATGGGGCTAGCGGGGGGGCCTTCCCAAGGGAGCAGTTCTTC
CDR3aa: CASSQDGASGGAFPREQFF

abundance: once
d_gene: NA
v_gene: TRBV29-1
j_gene: TRBJ1-1
len: 13
CDR3nt: TGCAGCGTTGAACAGACTTTTAACACTGAAGCTTTCTTT
CDR3aa: CSVEQTFNTEAFF

abundance: once
d_gene: NA
v_gene: TRBV20-1
j_gene: TRBJ2-7
len: 13
CDR3nt: TGCAGTGCCCGGGGGCAAGCTTACAATGAGCAGTACTTC
CDR3aa: CSARGQAYNEQYF

abundance: NA
d_gene: NA
v_gene: TRBV24-1
j_gene: TRBJ1-2
len: 14
CDR3nt: TGCGCCACCAGTGATGTTGTCCCCCCATATGGCTACACCTTC
CDR3aa: CATSDVVPPYGYTF

abundance: NA
d_gene: NA
v_gene: TRBV5-1
j_gene: TRBJ1-4
len: 15
CDR3nt: TGCGCCAGCAGCCGTGCCGGGACGGTTAATGAAAAACTGTTTTTT
CDR3aa: CASSRAGTVNEKLFF

abundance: NA
d_gene: TRBD1
v_gene: TRBV10-3
j_gene: TRBJ2-1
len: 15
CDR3nt: TGTGCCATCAAGGACAGTTCCCCAGGGGGCAATGAGCAGTTCTTC
CDR3aa: CAIKDSSPGGNEQFF

abundance: NA
d_gene: NA
v_gene: TRBV5-1
j_gene: TRBJ2-1
len: 15
CDR3nt: TGCGCCAGCAGCTTGGGGGCGGTGGCCTATTCTGAGCAGTTCTTC
CDR3aa: CASSLGAVAYSEQFF

abundance: NA
d_gene: NA
v_gene: TRBV7-2
j_gene: TRBJ1-1
len: 14
CDR3nt: TGTGCCAGCAGCTTATCTCGCCAAAACACTGAAGCTTTCTTT
CDR3aa: CASSLSRQNTEAFF

abundance: few
d_gene: TRBD2
v_gene: TRBV7-6
j_gene: TRBJ2-1
len: 15
CDR3nt: TGTGCCAGCAGCCAGGGACTAGGGTCCTACAATGAGCAGTTCTTC
CDR3aa: CASSQGLGSYNEQFF

abundance: NA
d_gene: NA
v_gene: TRBV12-5
j_gene: TRBJ2-7
len: 13
CDR3nt: TGTGCTAGTGCTCCTGACAGCCCCTACGAGCAGTACTTC
CDR3aa: CASAPDSPYEQYF

abundance: few
d_gene: TRBD1
v_gene: TRBV6-5
j_gene: TRBJ2-7
len: 17
CDR3nt: TGTGCCAGCAGTTACGGGACTGGGACAGGGGCGTCCTACGAGCAGTACTTC
CDR3aa: CASSYGTGTGASYEQYF

abundance: NA
d_gene: TRBD1
v_gene: TRBV4-2
j_gene: TRBJ2-5
len: 17
CDR3nt: TGTGCCAGCAGCCAAGAGGGCAGGAACAGGGGTGGAGAGACCCAGTACTTC
CDR3aa: CASSQEGRNRGGETQYF

abundance: NA
d_gene: NA
v_gene: TRBV4-2
j_gene: TRBJ1-2
len: 15
CDR3nt: TGTGCCAGCAGCCAGGGAGGGCAGGCCCCCTATGGCTACACCTTC
CDR3aa: CASSQGGQAPYGYTF

abundance: NA
d_gene: NA
v_gene: TRBV28
j_gene: TRBJ2-7
len: 17
CDR3nt: TGTGCCAGCAGTTCACCTAGGGGGGGGACTATCTCCTACGAGCAGTACTTC
CDR3aa: CASSSPRGGTISYEQYF

abundance: NA
d_gene: NA
v_gene: TRBV2
j_gene: TRBJ2-7
len: 15
CDR3nt: TGTGCCAGCAGCCTGGGGGCCCAGTCCTACAATGAGCAGTACTTC
CDR3aa: CASSLGAQSYNEQYF

abundance: NA
d_gene: NA
v_gene: TRBV12-3/TRBV12-4
j_gene: TRBJ2-7
len: 14
CDR3nt: TGTGCCAGCAGTCCAAGACCACGGGCCTACGAGCAGTACTTC
CDR3aa: CASSPRPRAYEQYF

abundance: few
d_gene: NA
v_gene: TRBV4-1
j_gene: TRBJ2-6
len: 16
CDR3nt: TGCGCCAGCAGCCAAGGGGGGGCGCGAGGGGCCAACGTCCTGACTTTC
CDR3aa: CASSQGGARGANVLTF

abundance: few
d_gene: TRBD2
v_gene: TRBV7-7
j_gene: TRBJ2-7
len: 13
CDR3nt: TGTGCCAGCAGCTATAGCGGGATCAGCGAGCAGTACTTC
CDR3aa: CASSYSGISEQYF

abundance: NA
d_gene: NA
v_gene: TRBV12-3/TRBV12-4
j_gene: TRBJ1-5
len: 15
CDR3nt: TGTGCCAGCAGTTTGGGGACCGGGACGCATCAGCCCCAGCATTTT
CDR3aa: CASSLGTGTHQPQHF

abundance: NA
d_gene: NA
v_gene: TRBV7-2
j_gene: TRBJ2-7
len: 15
CDR3nt: TGTGCCAGCAGCTTAGTATTGGCAGAAGCCTACGAGCAGTACTTC
CDR3aa: CASSLVLAEAYEQYF

abundance: few
d_gene: TRBD2
v_gene: TRBV28
j_gene: TRBJ2-1
len: 18
CDR3nt: TGTGCCAGCAGTCTCATATCCTCGGGACTAGGCCGCCGGACTGAGCAGTTCTTC
CDR3aa: CASSLISSGLGRRTEQFF

abundance: once
d_gene: NA
v_gene: TRBV5-1
j_gene: TRBJ2-1
len: 17
CDR3nt: TGCGCCAGCAGCCCGGAGGGTGGGGGTAGCTCCTACAATGAGCAGTTCTTC
CDR3aa: CASSPEGGGSSYNEQFF

abundance: few
d_gene: TRBD1
v_gene: TRBV29-1
j_gene: TRBJ1-2
len: 13
CDR3nt: TGCAGCGTCGGCCGGGACAGCTACTATGGCTACACCTTC
CDR3aa: CSVGRDSYYGYTF

abundance: few
d_gene: NA
v_gene: TRBV9
j_gene: TRBJ1-1
len: 14
CDR3nt: TGTGCCAGCAGCGTAGACGGCAGTTACACTGAAGCTTTCTTT
CDR3aa: CASSVDGSYTEAFF

abundance: NA
d_gene: NA
v_gene: TRBV24-1
j_gene: TRBJ2-1
len: 14
CDR3nt: TGTGCCACCAGTGATTTGACCAACTACAATGAGCAGTTCTTC
CDR3aa: CATSDLTNYNEQFF

abundance: NA
d_gene: NA
v_gene: TRBV15
j_gene: TRBJ2-3
len: 14
CDR3nt: TGTGCCACCAGCAGAAGCCCCCCAGGGTCTACGCAGTATTTT
CDR3aa: CATSRSPPGSTQYF

abundance: few
d_gene: NA
v_gene: TRBV12-5
j_gene: TRBJ2-7
len: 14
CDR3nt: TGTGCTAGTGCCCTTTGGGGGGACAACTACGAGCAGTACTTC
CDR3aa: CASALWGDNYEQYF

abundance: NA
d_gene: NA
v_gene: TRBV6-6
j_gene: TRBJ2-1
len: 11
CDR3nt: TGTGCCAGCAGTCATATGAGTGAGCAGTTCTTC
CDR3aa: CASSHMSEQFF

abundance: NA
d_gene: TRBD1
v_gene: TRBV12-3/TRBV12-4
j_gene: TRBJ2-5
len: 15
CDR3nt: TGTGCCAGCAGTTTTTATACAGGGGGAGAGGAGACCCAGTACTTC
CDR3aa: CASSFYTGGEETQYF

abundance: NA
d_gene: NA
v_gene: TRBV7-9
j_gene: TRBJ2-1
len: 16
CDR3nt: TGTGCCAGCAGCTTAATACCGGGAACCCCCTACAATGAGCAGTTCTTC
CDR3aa: CASSLIPGTPYNEQFF

abundance: NA
d_gene: NA
v_gene: TRBV4-1
j_gene: TRBJ1-2
len: 15
CDR3nt: TGCGCCAGCAGCCAAGTAGGGGACACTAACTATGGCTACACCTTC
CDR3aa: CASSQVGDTNYGYTF

abundance: NA
d_gene: TRBD2
v_gene: TRBV5-1
j_gene: TRBJ2-3
len: 16
CDR3nt: TGCGCCAGCAGCTTGGAAGGTAGCGGGGGGGCCGATACGCAGTATTTT
CDR3aa: CASSLEGSGGADTQYF